The 24 T cell receptor beta chains in this list originate from one sample, sequenced in a study of shared clonotypes between healthy human individuals. Assay: immunoSEQ multiplex PCR; the TCRdb copy retains only in-frame clones and omits some. This repertoire shows more than 2 million clones, 90% to 95% found once; its top ten account for about 1.6%. Naive CD8 cells lacked CD45RO, underwent positive selection for CCR7 and left out terminally differentiated effector memory CD45RA+ cells. Source material: naive CD8+ T cells from PBMCs. Receptor source: a man younger than 35 in good health. Some clones in this sample may be carry-over from other donors' samples.

V is TRBV7-2 and J is TRBJ2-1; TRBD2 is a possible D gene (6 bases). Trimming took off 0 bases at V and 6 bases at J, with 12 bases between the two ends. Looked up from germline, CDR1 is SGHTA and CDR2 is FQGNSA. The CDR3 extends over 15 amino acids. The CDR3 loop is CASSLARGGLNEQFF. CDR3 DNA: TGTGCCAGCAGCTTAGCGCGGGGAGGCCTCAATGAGCAGTTCTTC.

The V gene is TRBV2, the J gene TRBJ1-1; no definite D call. There are 16 residues in the CDR3. Trimming stripped 0 bases from V and 0 bases from J, with 11 bases between. Germline V lookup: CDR1 SNHLY, CDR2 FYNNEI. CDR3 in amino acids: CASSEAMMGLNTEAFF. CDR3 nucleotide sequence: TGTGCCAGCAGTGAAGCAATGATGGGGTTGAACACTGAAGCTTTCTTT. Full variable domain (rest looked up from reference TRBV2 and TRBJ1-1): EPEVTQTPSHQVTQMGQEVILRCVPISNHLYFYWYRQILGQKVEFLVSFYNNEISEKSEIFDDQFSVERPDGSNFTLKIRSTKLEDSAMYFCASSEAMMGLNTEAFFGQGTRLTVV.

The sample holds one count of this clone. Within the sample, other DNA sequences also encode this same CDR3. The chain couples TRBV9 to TRBJ2-7, with 10 bases fitting TRBD2. V was pared by 0 bases and J by 7 bases, with 1 base of the junction left unmatched. This CDR3 region has 13 residues. Germline values: CDR1 SGDLS, CDR2 YYNGEE. The CDR3 loop reads CASSVGTSGEQYF. CDR3 DNA sequence: TGTGCCAGCAGCGTAGGGACTAGCGGTGAGCAGTACTTC.

The CDR3 reads CASSQDVTSTPELGYTF. The CDR3 DNA is TGTGCCAGCAGCCAGGACGTTACCTCGACGCCCGAACTTGGCTACACCTTC. J is TRBJ1-2 and V is TRBV14; D gene uncertain. Germline CDR1 SGHDN, CDR2 FVKESK. The CDR3 is 17 amino acids. V dropped 3 bases and J dropped 7 bases, with 24 bases sitting between them.

The rearrangement joins TRBV27 to TRBJ2-7; the match to TRBD1 covers 7 bases. The CDR3 contains 11 residues. The trim removed 7 bases at V and 6 bases at J, leaving 3 bases unmatched. Germline values: CDR1 MNHEY, CDR2 SMNVEV (reference sequence). The CDR3: CASNTGAEQYF. CDR3 coding DNA: TGTGCCAGCAATACAGGGGCCGAGCAGTACTTC.

This clone was detected only once. The CDR3 sequence: CASSSEAGGPETQYF. The CDR3 nucleotides read TGTGCCAGCAGCTCCGAGGCGGGAGGGCCCGAGACCCAGTACTTC. The gene calls are TRBV7-9 and TRBJ2-5; TRBD2 aligns across 9 bases. The trim removed 4 bases at V and 5 bases at J, leaving 8 bases unmatched. The CDR3 consists of 15 residues. Looked up from germline, CDR1 is SEHNR and CDR2 is FQNEAQ (reference sequence). Combining the CDR3 with reference TRBV7-9 and TRBJ2-5 gives the whole variable domain DTGVSQNPRHKITKRGQNVTFRCDPISEHNRLYWYRQTLGQGPEFLTYFQNEAQLEKSRLLSDRFSAERPKGSFSTLEIQRTEQGDSAMYLCASSSEAGGPETQYFGPGTRLLVL.

This clone showed up just once. The chain combines TRBV4-1 with TRBJ2-2, with D unclear. This CDR3 spans 16 amino acids. Trimming pared 0 bases from V and 5 bases from J, leaving 13 bases between. Germline V lookup: CDR1 MGHRA, CDR2 YSYEKL. The CDR3 reads CASSQDWTDGTGELFF. CDR3 DNA: TGCGCCAGCAGCCAAGATTGGACGGACGGGACCGGGGAGCTGTTTTTT.

The V and J genes are TRBV5-1 and TRBJ2-7, with 8 bases fitting TRBD1. The CDR3 has 15 amino acids. After removal of 4 bases from V and 7 bases from J, the junction contained 13 bases not matched to a gene. Germline assignment: CDR1 SGHRS and CDR2 YFSETQ. This chain's CDR3 is CASSPRTGNYQEQYF. CDR3 nucleotide sequence: TGCGCCAGCAGCCCTCGGACAGGGAATTATCAGGAGCAGTACTTC. Full variable domain (outside the CDR3, taken from reference TRBV5-1 and TRBJ2-7): KAGVTQTPRYLIKTRGQQVTLSCSPISGHRSVSWYQQTPGQGLQFLFEYFSETQRNKGNFPGRFSGRQFSNSRSEMNVSTLELGDSALYLCASSPRTGNYQEQYFGPGTRLTVT.

The chain is built from TRBV19 and TRBJ1-1, with D hard to call. The CDR3 runs 13 residues. Per the germline V gene, CDR1 is LNHDA and CDR2 is SQIVND (reference sequence). V was cut by 8 bases and J by 1 base, with 11 bases left in between. The CDR3 protein is CASLKLGNTEAFF. CDR3 sequence (DNA): TGTGCCAGTCTTAAATTGGGGAACACTGAAGCTTTCTTT.

The chain recombines TRBV9 with TRBJ2-1, with 7 bases identical to TRBD2. This CDR3 has 13 amino acids. Per germline, CDR1 SGDLS and CDR2 YYNGEE. J lost 8 bases, V lost 5 bases, and 7 bases had no gene match. The CDR3 sequence is CASRSQRDHEQFF. The DNA of the CDR3 is TGTGCCAGCAGGAGCCAGCGGGACCATGAGCAGTTCTTC.

V is TRBV29-1 and J is TRBJ2-7, with unresolved D. V shed 2 bases and J shed 0 bases, with 5 bases lying between them. Germline V gene sequence: CDR1 SQVTM, CDR2 ANQGSEA. The CDR3 extends over 12 amino acids. The CDR3 reads CSVEHGSYEQYF. As DNA, the CDR3 is TGCAGCGTTGAACACGGCTCCTACGAGCAGTACTTC.

This clone was found once. This chain uses TRBV19 with TRBJ2-7; 8 bases line up with TRBD1. Trimming took 1 base from V and 6 from J; bases not matched to a gene: 5. From germline, CDR1 is LNHDA and CDR2 SQIVND (reference sequence). CDR3 size: 14 residues. For the CDR3, the DNA is TGTGCCAGTAGTATAGGGGACAGGCCAGGCGAGCAGTACTTC. This codes for CASSIGDRPGEQYF.

The V and J genes are TRBV2 and TRBJ2-2; TRBD2 matches 8 bases. The ends lost 4 bases at V and 7 bases at J; junction bases unmatched: 20. CDR1 and CDR2 (germline): SNHLY, FYNNEI. CDR3 size: 19 residues. Here the CDR3 reads CASSGPGREDARRGGELFF. The CDR3 DNA reads TGTGCCAGCAGTGGGCCGGGGCGGGAGGACGCTCGGAGGGGCGGGGAGCTGTTTTTT.

The gene calls are TRBV28 and TRBJ2-2, with D tentatively TRBD1 (6 bases). CDR1 and CDR2 (germline): MDHEN, SYDVKM. This CDR3 region has 18 residues. V was trimmed by 3 bases and J by 4 bases, leaving 21 bases between them. For the CDR3, the DNA is TGTGCCAGCAGTTTTCTGAACCCTGGGACATCGGTCACCGGGGAGCTGTTTTTT. Translated, it gives CASSFLNPGTSVTGELFF.

The chain employs TRBV10-2 and TRBJ2-1; 9 bases are a match to TRBD2. CDR1 and CDR2 (germline): WSHSY, SAAADI. After removal of 3 bases from V and 9 bases from J, the junction contained 12 bases not matched to a gene. The CDR3 contains 16 residues. CDR3 nucleotides: TGCGCCAGCAGTGAATTCTTAGGGCTAGCGGGAAGTGAGCAGTTCTTC. Translating gives CASSEFLGLAGSEQFF.

This chain connects TRBV5-6 to TRBJ1-1; D is unresolved. Per the germline V gene, CDR1 is SGHDT and CDR2 is YYEEEE. Trimming cost V 5 bases and J 6 bases, with 11 bases left between them. This CDR3 region has 12 residues. CDR3 region: CASSYHGSEAFF. The DNA of the CDR3 is TGTGCCAGCAGTTACCATGGGTCTGAAGCTTTCTTT.

The J gene is TRBJ2-2, the V gene TRBV4-1; 8 bases are a match to TRBD2. J gave up 5 bases and V 4 bases, and 6 bases lay outside the gene matches. The germline V gene encodes CDR1 MGHRA and CDR2 YSYEKL. This CDR3 spans 15 amino acids. The CDR3 here is CASSPLAGATGELFF. DNA of the CDR3: TGCGCCAGCAGCCCCCTAGCGGGCGCTACCGGGGAGCTGTTTTTT.

The rearrangement links TRBV25-1 to TRBJ2-1, with 9 bases aligning to TRBD2. J gave up 7 bases and V 6 bases, and 4 bases lay outside the gene matches. The CDR3 length is 13 residues. The germline CDR1 and CDR2 sequences are MGHDK and SYGVNS. This CDR3 reads CASRYSGSNEQFF. CDR3 nucleotide sequence: TGTGCCAGCAGATATAGCGGGAGTAATGAGCAGTTCTTC.

The V call is TRBV5-1, the J call TRBJ2-1; D perhaps matches TRBD2 (6 bases). Deletions cut 7 bases from V and 8 bases from J, with 16 bases between. Germline CDR1 SGHRS, CDR2 YFSETQ. The CDR3 covers 13 residues. In DNA form, the CDR3 reads TGCGCCAGCGCCCCCCCTTCTAGCGATGAGCAGTTCTTC. This gives the protein CASAPPSSDEQFF.

The V and J genes are TRBV7-9 and TRBJ2-5, with 12 positions matching TRBD2. V lost 5 bases and J lost 5; bases outside the gene matches: 9. CDR3 length: 16 residues. CDR1 SEHNR and CDR2 FQNEAQ come from the germline V gene (reference sequence). The CDR3 nucleotides are TGTGCCAGCAGCCAGCCTAGCGGGAGGGCCGGTGAGACCCAGTACTTC. As protein: CASSQPSGRAGETQYF.

The CDR3 protein is CASSLAGSGGYGYTF. As DNA, the CDR3 is TGTGCCAGCAGTTTAGCGGGATCAGGGGGCTATGGCTACACCTTC. J is TRBJ1-2 and V is TRBV27, with 7 nucleotides matching TRBD1. The CDR3 contains 15 residues. Germline V lookup: CDR1 MNHEY, CDR2 SMNVEV (reference sequence). The trim removed 2 bases at V and 4 bases at J, leaving 7 bases unmatched.

This clone has only a few counts. The V gene is TRBV15, the J gene TRBJ1-1; 7 bases line up with TRBD1. Germline CDR1 reads LNHNV; CDR2 reads YYDKDF (reference sequence). The J segment lost 5 bases and the V segment lost 5 bases, leaving 8 bases of the junction unmatched. CDR3 length: 14 residues. CDR3 DNA sequence: TGTGCCACCAGCGGGGCAGGGGGGCGAACTGAAGCTTTCTTT. Protein sequence: CATSGAGGRTEAFF. Variable domain in full (rest from reference TRBV15 and TRBJ1-1): DAMVIQNPRYQVTQFGKPVTLSCSQTLNHNVMYWYQQKSSQAPKLLFHYYDKDFNNEADTPDNFQSRRPNTSFCFLDIRSPGLGDTAMYLCATSGAGGRTEAFFGQGTRLTVV.

The count of this clone is one. The V and J genes are TRBV7-9 and TRBJ2-7; maybe TRBD1 (6 bases). The ends were cut back, 5 bases at V and 0 bases at J, with 11 bases in the middle. Germline lookup yields CDR1 SEHNR and CDR2 FQNEAQ (reference sequence). This CDR3 contains 14 residues. The DNA for the CDR3 is TGTGCCAGCAGCGGAGACAGGCACTCCTACGAGCAGTACTTC. Its protein product is CASSGDRHSYEQYF.

CDR3 coding DNA: TGTGCCATCAGTGAGTCGCCTAGCGGCGTACAAGAGACCCAGTACTTC. Its protein product is CAISESPSGVQETQYF. V gene TRBV10-3 combines with J gene TRBJ2-5; TRBD2 matches 7 bases. V was clipped by 0 bases and J by 2 bases; unmatched bases: 6. This CDR3 region has 16 residues. Germline-derived CDR1 and CDR2 are ENHRY and SYGVKD.